Following are 27 T cell receptor beta chains from one sample sequenced in a study of shared T cell receptors in the human thymus. Generated by immunoSEQ multiplex PCR, the TCRdb table keeps only in-frame clones and is missing some. This table holds 700,000 to 750,000 clones, 80% to 90% found once. This same sample was also part of a study on human thymus T cells.

Sequencing was performed on thymocytes. The receptors here all came from a girl less than two years old with a congenital heart defect.

V gene TRBV27 combines with J gene TRBJ1-1; D is perhaps TRBD1 (6 bases). Germline V gene sequence: CDR1 MNHEY, CDR2 SMNVEV (reference sequence). This CDR3 has 14 amino acids. The V end lost 6 bases, the J end lost 8 bases, and 19 bases lay between the germline ends. CDR3 in amino acids: CASRSPRGGIEAFF. The CDR3 DNA is TGTGCCAGCAGATCCCCGAGGGGGGGAATCGAAGCTTTCTTT.

The CDR3 sequence: CASSWKATDSYEQYF. In nucleotides, the CDR3 is TGCGCCAGCAGCTGGAAAGCGACTGACTCCTACGAGCAGTACTTC. V gene TRBV5-1 combines with J gene TRBJ2-7; D unclear. CDR1 and CDR2 (germline): SGHRS, YFSETQ. The germline V and J ends were trimmed by 3 bases and 0 bases, with 13 bases remaining between them. CDR3 length: 15 residues.

The rearrangement links TRBV5-1 to TRBJ1-2, with D possibly being TRBD1 (5 bases). With 0 bases removed from V and 5 bases from J, the gap between germline ends came to 20 bases. This CDR3 comprises 17 residues. CDR1 and CDR2 (germline): SGHRS, YFSETQ. The CDR3 loop is CASSLGFRATAVYGYTF. Here the CDR3 DNA reads TGCGCCAGCAGCTTGGGGTTTAGGGCGACAGCTGTATATGGCTACACCTTC.

The V gene is TRBV7-8, the J gene TRBJ1-4, with D maybe TRBD1 (5 bases). The CDR3 sequence is 17 residues long. Germline V lookup: CDR1 SGHVS, CDR2 FQNEAQ. Deletions cut 5 bases from V and 0 bases from J, with 16 bases between. The CDR3 loop reads CASSARDFIPTNEKLFF. The CDR3 nucleotides are TGTGCCAGCAGCGCCAGGGACTTCATTCCAACTAATGAAAAACTGTTTTTT.

This sequence joins TRBV19 and TRBJ1-3, with 7 bases identical to TRBD1. The CDR3 contains 15 residues. CDR1 is LNHDA, CDR2 SQIVND, per germline (reference sequence). Unmatched junction bases numbered 5, after V lost 6 bases and J lost 0 bases. This chain's CDR3 is CASRRDRSSGNTIYF. For the CDR3, the DNA is TGTGCCAGTAGGCGGGACAGATCCTCTGGAAACACCATATATTTT.

The J gene is TRBJ1-1, the V gene TRBV7-4, with unresolved D. The germline V gene encodes CDR1 SGHVT and CDR2 SQSDAQ. V was pared by 1 base and J by 11 bases, with 14 bases between. This CDR3 contains 13 residues. The CDR3 bases are TGTGCCAGCAGCTTAGTACGTATCAAGAGGGCTTTCTTT. Its protein is CASSLVRIKRAFF.

The rearrangement links TRBV28 to TRBJ2-2; perhaps TRBD2 as D (5 bases). CDR1 is MDHEN and CDR2 is SYDVKM in the germline V gene. CDR3 length: 14 amino acids. V was shortened by 4 bases and J by 6 bases, with 12 bases between the two germline ends. This CDR3 is CASSCGLVPGELFF. DNA of the CDR3: TGTGCCAGCAGTTGTGGACTGGTGCCCGGGGAGCTGTTTTTT. Together with reference TRBV28 and TRBJ2-2, the CDR3 gives the full variable domain: DVKVTQSSRYLVKRTGEKVFLECVQDMDHENMFWYRQDPGLGLRLIYFSYDVKMKEKGDIPEGYSVSREKKERFSLILESASTNQTSMYLCASSCGLVPGELFFGEGSRLTVL.

This chain links TRBV7-6 with TRBJ2-3; the match to TRBD2 covers 10 bases. The CDR3 totals 16 residues. The germline V gene encodes CDR1 SGHVS and CDR2 FNYEAQ. V lost 1 base to trimming and J lost 6 bases; unmatched junction nucleotides: 7. The CDR3 region has the DNA TGTGCCAGCAGCTTAGAGTCTAGCGGGGGAACGGATACGCAGTATTTT. Residues: CASSLESSGGTDTQYF.

The chain recombines TRBV18 with TRBJ2-5; TRBD2 matches at 7 bases. CDR1 KGHSH and CDR2 LQKENI come from the germline V gene. There are 18 residues in the CDR3. V lost 0 bases to trimming and J lost 4 bases; unmatched junction nucleotides: 14. Here the CDR3 DNA reads TGTGCCAGCTCACCACCAGCCCGGGAGGATGTGGCTCGAGAGACCCAGTACTTC. As protein: CASSPPAREDVARETQYF.

The chain uses TRBV7-9 and TRBJ2-3; the D gene is possibly TRBD2 (5 bases). The V end lost 6 bases, the J end lost 1 base, and 11 bases lay between the germline ends. Looked up from germline, CDR1 is SEHNR and CDR2 is FQNEAQ (reference sequence). This CDR3 region has 14 residues. The DNA for the CDR3 is TGTGCCAGCAGACCGGGGTTACGCACAGATACGCAGTATTTT. This codes for CASRPGLRTDTQYF.

This chain joins TRBV2 and TRBJ2-1, with 7 bases matching TRBD1. V trimming: 9 bases; J trimming: 2 bases; junction bases outside the gene matches: 7. CDR3 length equals 14 residues. Germline CDR1 reads SNHLY; CDR2 reads FYNNEI. CDR3 nucleotide sequence: TGTGCCAGTGCCTACAGGGGAACCTACAATGAGCAGTTCTTC. This gives the protein CASAYRGTYNEQFF.

The CDR3 region is CAWSPGGGENTEAFF. The CDR3 DNA reads as TGTGCCTGGAGTCCGGGGGGGGGAGAGAACACTGAAGCTTTCTTT. This chain uses TRBV30 with TRBJ1-1, with D perhaps matching TRBD1 (5 bases). Per the germline V gene, CDR1 is GTSNPN and CDR2 is SVGIG (reference sequence). Trimming shortened V by 2 bases and J by 1 base, and 14 bases separated the two germline ends. The CDR3 extends over 15 amino acids.

The chain couples TRBV7-8 to TRBJ2-7; a weak D match, TRBD2 (6 bases). The CDR3 is 16 amino acids. Germline assignment: CDR1 SGHVS and CDR2 FQNEAQ. With 4 bases removed from V and 7 bases from J, the gap between germline ends came to 23 bases. The CDR3 region is CASSYRVGGFPLEQYF. The CDR3 DNA follows: TGTGCCAGCAGCTACCGGGTGGGGGGTTTCCCCCTAGAGCAGTACTTC.

The CDR3 bases are TGCGCCAGAAGCCCCAGTTTCCTTCGACAGGCTGGGGCCAACGTCCTGACTTTC. Its protein product is CARSPSFLRQAGANVLTF. The V gene is TRBV5-1, the J gene TRBJ2-6; tentatively, D is TRBD1 (6 bases). The CDR3 has 18 residues. Deletions cut 8 bases from V and 2 bases from J, with 23 bases between. The germline V gene has CDR1 SGHRS and CDR2 YFSETQ.

The J gene is TRBJ2-1, the V gene TRBV6-6; D is undetermined. Germline V gene lookup returns CDR1 MNHNY and CDR2 SVGAGI (reference sequence). The CDR3 has 12 amino acids. The V and J ends lost 6 bases and 7 bases respectively, with 10 bases between them. The CDR3 here is CASSRVWNEQFF. The CDR3 DNA reads TGTGCCAGCAGCCGCGTATGGAATGAGCAGTTCTTC.

CDR3 coding DNA: TGTGCCAGTAGTGAACGACAGGGGCGTTTCCAGCCCCAGCATTTT. Amino acid sequence: CASSERQGRFQPQHF. The chain has TRBV19 and TRBJ1-5; TRBD1 aligns across 8 bases. Germline CDR1 and CDR2: LNHDA and SQIVND (reference sequence). The CDR3 has 15 residues. V was clipped by 5 bases and J by 7 bases; unmatched bases: 10.

The chain carries TRBV29-1 and TRBJ1-1, with a tentative D call TRBD1 (5 bases). The V gene's germline CDR1 is SQVTM and CDR2 ANQGSEA. This CDR3 has 13 residues. The germline V and J ends were trimmed by 6 bases and 1 base, with 12 bases remaining between them. The CDR3 nucleotides read TGCAGCGTCAGTGGGGCGGAGAACACTGAAGCTTTCTTT. It is translated as CSVSGAENTEAFF.

This chain links TRBV30 with TRBJ2-1, with 13 positions matching TRBD2. This CDR3 spans 18 amino acids. Germline V CDR1 and CDR2: GTSNPN, SVGIG (reference sequence). V shed 4 bases, J shed 0 bases, and the junction held 9 bases outside the gene matches. The CDR3 protein is CAWTRTSGGTFSYNEQFF. CDR3 sequence (DNA): TGTGCCTGGACTAGGACTAGCGGGGGTACCTTCTCCTACAATGAGCAGTTCTTC.

The chain couples TRBV6-5 to TRBJ2-3; 12 bases line up with TRBD1. This CDR3 has 15 amino acids. The germline V gene has CDR1 MNHEY and CDR2 SVGAGI. V trimming: 6 bases; J trimming: 10 bases; junction bases outside the gene matches: 11. In DNA, the CDR3 is TGTGCCAGCAGAAAGGGGACAGGGGGCGTGTTTCCGCAGTATTTT. This sequence encodes CASRKGTGGVFPQYF.

A remark on this clone: Compared with germline, one end of the junction differs, possibly owing to a read error. This specimen includes other DNA sequences encoding the same CDR3. CDR3 DNA sequence: TGTGCCAGCAGTGAAGCGGTACTGTCGCGCGCCGAGAGCTCCTATAATTCCCCCCTCCACTTT. Translated, it gives CASSEAVLSRAESSYNSPLHF. The chain recombines TRBV2 with TRBJ1-6; D is ambiguous. The CDR3 runs 21 residues. CDR1 SNHLY and CDR2 FYNNEI come from the germline V gene.

This clone was seen a handful of times. The chain carries TRBV5-6 and TRBJ1-3; D possibly corresponds to TRBD1 (6 bases). The CDR3 has 17 residues. The V gene's germline CDR1 is SGHDT and CDR2 YYEEEE. V lost 3 bases and J lost 0, with 16 bases in between. Here the CDR3 reads CASSYPLDSLSGNTIYF. The CDR3 region has the DNA TGTGCCAGCAGCTACCCCCTGGACAGCCTCTCTGGAAACACCATATATTTT.

The rearrangement uses TRBV20-1 and TRBJ1-1, with a possible D match to TRBD1 (5 bases). Germline CDR1 and CDR2: DFQATT and SNEGSKA (reference sequence). This CDR3 contains 11 residues. CDR3 DNA: TGCGCCTCGACAGAGAACACTGAAGCTTTCTTT. Amino acid sequence: CASTENTEAFF.

V gene TRBV11-3 combines with J gene TRBJ2-1, with 7 bases fitting TRBD1. CDR1 is SGHNT, CDR2 YENEEA, per germline. This CDR3 spans 16 amino acids. The ends lost 4 bases at V and 0 bases at J; junction bases unmatched: 6. Here the CDR3 DNA reads TGTGCCAGCAGCTCCTCCGACAGGGACTCCTACAATGAGCAGTTCTTC. Its protein product is CASSSSDRDSYNEQFF.

The chain is built from TRBV29-1 and TRBJ1-1; D might be TRBD1 (6 bases). The CDR3 extends over 19 amino acids. CDR1 SQVTM and CDR2 ANQGSEA come from the germline V gene. V lost 6 bases, J lost 0 bases, and 29 bases lay in between. The CDR3 coding sequence is TGCAGCGTCGAAACGACCTTGGACAGCCCATTCCTGATGAACACTGAAGCTTTCTTT. It yields the protein CSVETTLDSPFLMNTEAFF.

The chain employs TRBV25-1 and TRBJ1-1; D gene unclear. Per the germline V gene, CDR1 is MGHDK and CDR2 is SYGVNS. CDR3 length equals 13 residues. With 6 bases removed from V and 7 bases from J, the gap between germline ends came to 15 bases. Written as DNA, the CDR3 is TGTGCCAGCAGGGCAGGCCCAAATATTGAAGCTTTCTTT. This encodes CASRAGPNIEAFF.

The chain carries TRBV11-2 and TRBJ1-1, with unresolved D. CDR3 length: 13 amino acids. Trimming took 5 bases from V and 3 from J, leaving 10 bases between them. Germline values: CDR1 SGHAT, CDR2 FQNNGV. The CDR3 spells CASSLTADTEAFF. The CDR3 nucleotides read TGTGCCAGCAGCCTAACAGCTGACACTGAAGCTTTCTTT.

The V gene is TRBV5-1, the J gene TRBJ1-4, with D possibly TRBD1 on 6 matching bases. Per the germline V gene, CDR1 is SGHRS and CDR2 is YFSETQ. V dropped 0 bases and J dropped 5 bases, with 14 bases sitting between them. This CDR3 is built from 16 residues. In nucleotides, the CDR3 is TGCGCCAGCAGCTTGGAACAGGGAATGGGGAATGAAAAACTGTTTTTT. This encodes CASSLEQGMGNEKLFF.